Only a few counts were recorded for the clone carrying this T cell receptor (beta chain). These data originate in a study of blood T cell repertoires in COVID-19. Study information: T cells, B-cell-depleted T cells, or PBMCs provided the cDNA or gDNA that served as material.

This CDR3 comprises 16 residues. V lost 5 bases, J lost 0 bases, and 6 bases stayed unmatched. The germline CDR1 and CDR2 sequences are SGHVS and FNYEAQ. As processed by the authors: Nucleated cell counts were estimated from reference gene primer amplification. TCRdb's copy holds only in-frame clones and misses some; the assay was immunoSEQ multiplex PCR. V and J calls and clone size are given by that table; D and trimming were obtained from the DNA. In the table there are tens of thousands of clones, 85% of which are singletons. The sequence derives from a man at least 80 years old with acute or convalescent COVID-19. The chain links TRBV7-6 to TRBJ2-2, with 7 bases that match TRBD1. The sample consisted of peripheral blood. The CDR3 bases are TGTGCCAGCAGCAGGGGACAGATCGCGAACACCGGGGAGCTGTTTTTT. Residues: CASSRGQIANTGELFF.